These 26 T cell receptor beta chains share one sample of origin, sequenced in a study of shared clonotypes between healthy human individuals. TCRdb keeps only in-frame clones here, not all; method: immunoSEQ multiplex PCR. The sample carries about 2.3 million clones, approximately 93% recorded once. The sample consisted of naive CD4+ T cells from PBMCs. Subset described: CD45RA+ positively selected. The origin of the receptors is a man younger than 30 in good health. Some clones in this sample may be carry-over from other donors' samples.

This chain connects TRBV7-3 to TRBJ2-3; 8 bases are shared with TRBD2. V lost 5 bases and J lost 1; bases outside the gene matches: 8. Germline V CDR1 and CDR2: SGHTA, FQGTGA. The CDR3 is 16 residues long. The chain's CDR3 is CASSLSSGTGTDTQYF. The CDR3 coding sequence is TGTGCCAGCAGCCTAAGTAGCGGGACTGGCACAGATACGCAGTATTTT.

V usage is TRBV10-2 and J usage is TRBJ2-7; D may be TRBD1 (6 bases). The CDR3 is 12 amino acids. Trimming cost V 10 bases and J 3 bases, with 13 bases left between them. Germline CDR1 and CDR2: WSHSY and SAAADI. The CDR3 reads CATRAGDYEQYF. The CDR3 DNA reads TGCGCCACCAGGGCAGGGGACTACGAGCAGTACTTC.

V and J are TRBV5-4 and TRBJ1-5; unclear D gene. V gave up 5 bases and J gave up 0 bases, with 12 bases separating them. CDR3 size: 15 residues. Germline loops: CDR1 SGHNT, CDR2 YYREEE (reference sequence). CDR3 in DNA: TGTGCCAGCAGTTCCGGGCCTAATAGCAATCAGCCCCAGCATTTT. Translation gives CASSSGPNSNQPQHF.

The CDR3 DNA reads as TGCGCCAGCAGCCCGGGACTAGCCACATTTGGGACTGAGCAGTTCTTC. This translates into CASSPGLATFGTEQFF. This sequence joins TRBV5-1 and TRBJ2-1; 9 bases match TRBD2. The germline V gene encodes CDR1 SGHRS and CDR2 YFSETQ. The ends lost 4 bases at V and 9 bases at J; junction bases unmatched: 14. This CDR3 region has 16 residues.

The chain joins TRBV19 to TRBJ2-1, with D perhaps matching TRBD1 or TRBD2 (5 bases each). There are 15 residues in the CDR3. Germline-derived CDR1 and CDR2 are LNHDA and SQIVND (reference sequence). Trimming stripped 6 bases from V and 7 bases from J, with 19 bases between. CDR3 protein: CASSPGRQSVNEQFF. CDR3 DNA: TGTGCCAGTAGCCCGGGACGCCAAAGCGTGAATGAGCAGTTCTTC.

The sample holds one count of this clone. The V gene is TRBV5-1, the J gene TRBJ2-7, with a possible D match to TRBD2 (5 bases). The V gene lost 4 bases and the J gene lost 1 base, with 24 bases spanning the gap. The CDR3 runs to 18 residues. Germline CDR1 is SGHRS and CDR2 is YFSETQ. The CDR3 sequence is CASSHGSSGLAESYEQYF. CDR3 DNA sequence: TGCGCCAGCAGCCATGGGAGTTCCGGACTCGCCGAATCCTACGAGCAGTACTTC. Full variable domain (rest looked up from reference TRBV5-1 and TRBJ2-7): KAGVTQTPRYLIKTRGQQVTLSCSPISGHRSVSWYQQTPGQGLQFLFEYFSETQRNKGNFPGRFSGRQFSNSRSEMNVSTLELGDSALYLCASSHGSSGLAESYEQYFGPGTRLTVT.

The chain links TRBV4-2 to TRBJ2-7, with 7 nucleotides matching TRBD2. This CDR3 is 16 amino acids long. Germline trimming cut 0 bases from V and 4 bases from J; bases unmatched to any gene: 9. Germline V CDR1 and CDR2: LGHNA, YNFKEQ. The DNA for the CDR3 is TGTGCCAGCAGCCAAGATCTGGCGGGAGCTTTATACGAGCAGTACTTC. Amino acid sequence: CASSQDLAGALYEQYF.

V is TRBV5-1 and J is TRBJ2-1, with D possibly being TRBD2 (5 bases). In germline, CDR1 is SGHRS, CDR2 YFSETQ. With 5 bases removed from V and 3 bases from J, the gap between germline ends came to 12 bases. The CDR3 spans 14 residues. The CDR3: CASSELGNYNEQFF. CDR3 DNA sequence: TGCGCCAGCAGTGAACTAGGGAACTACAATGAGCAGTTCTTC. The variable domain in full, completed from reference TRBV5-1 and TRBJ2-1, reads KAGVTQTPRYLIKTRGQQVTLSCSPISGHRSVSWYQQTPGQGLQFLFEYFSETQRNKGNFPGRFSGRQFSNSRSEMNVSTLELGDSALYLCASSELGNYNEQFFGPGTRLTVL.

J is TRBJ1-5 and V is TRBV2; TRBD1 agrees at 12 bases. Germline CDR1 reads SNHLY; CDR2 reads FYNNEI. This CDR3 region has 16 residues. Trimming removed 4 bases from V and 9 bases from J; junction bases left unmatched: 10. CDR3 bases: TGTGCCAGCAGTGGGGATCCGGGGACAGGGGGCACGCCCCAGCATTTT. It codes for CASSGDPGTGGTPQHF.

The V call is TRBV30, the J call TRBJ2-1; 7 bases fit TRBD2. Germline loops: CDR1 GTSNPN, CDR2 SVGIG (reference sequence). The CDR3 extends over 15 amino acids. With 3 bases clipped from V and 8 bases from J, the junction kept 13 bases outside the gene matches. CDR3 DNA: TGTGCCTGGAGGCTGGTAGCGGGTCGACACGATGAGCAGTTCTTC. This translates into CAWRLVAGRHDEQFF.

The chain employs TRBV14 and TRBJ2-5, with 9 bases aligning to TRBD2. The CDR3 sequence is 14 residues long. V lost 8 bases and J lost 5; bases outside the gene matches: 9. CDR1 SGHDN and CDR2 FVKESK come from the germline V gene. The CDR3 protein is CASQSLAGGETQYF. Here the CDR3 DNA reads TGTGCCAGCCAGAGCCTGGCGGGAGGGGAGACCCAGTACTTC.

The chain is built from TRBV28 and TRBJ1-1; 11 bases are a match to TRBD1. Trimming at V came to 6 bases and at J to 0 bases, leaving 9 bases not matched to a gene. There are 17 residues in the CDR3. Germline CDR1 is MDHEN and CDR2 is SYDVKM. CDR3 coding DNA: TGTGCCAGCAGCCCCGGGACAGGGGGATACATGAACACTGAAGCTTTCTTT. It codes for CASSPGTGGYMNTEAFF.

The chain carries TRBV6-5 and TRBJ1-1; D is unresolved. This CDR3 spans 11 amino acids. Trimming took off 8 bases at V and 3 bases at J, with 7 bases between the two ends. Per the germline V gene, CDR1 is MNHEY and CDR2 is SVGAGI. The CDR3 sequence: CASVRDTEAFF. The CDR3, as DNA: TGTGCCAGCGTTCGTGACACTGAAGCTTTCTTT.

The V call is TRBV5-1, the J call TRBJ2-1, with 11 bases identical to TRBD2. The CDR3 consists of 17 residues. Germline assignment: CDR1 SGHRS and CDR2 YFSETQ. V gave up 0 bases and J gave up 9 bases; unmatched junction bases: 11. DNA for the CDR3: TGCGCCAGCAGCTTGGCCGCTCTAGCGGGAGGTTCTGGTGAGCAGTTCTTC. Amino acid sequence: CASSLAALAGGSGEQFF.

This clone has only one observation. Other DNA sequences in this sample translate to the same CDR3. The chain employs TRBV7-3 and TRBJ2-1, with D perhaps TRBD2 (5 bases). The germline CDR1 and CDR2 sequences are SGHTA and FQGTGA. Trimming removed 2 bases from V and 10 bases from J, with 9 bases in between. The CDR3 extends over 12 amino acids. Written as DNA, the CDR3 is TGTGCCAGCAGCTTAGTTCCGGGGGAGCAGTTCTTC. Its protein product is CASSLVPGEQFF.

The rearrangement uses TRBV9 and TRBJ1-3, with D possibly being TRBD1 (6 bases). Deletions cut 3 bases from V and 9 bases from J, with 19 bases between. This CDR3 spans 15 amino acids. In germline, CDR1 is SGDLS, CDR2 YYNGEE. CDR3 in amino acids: CASSGSGGEEFTIYF. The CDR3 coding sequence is TGTGCCAGCAGCGGGTCGGGGGGCGAGGAGTTCACCATATATTTT.

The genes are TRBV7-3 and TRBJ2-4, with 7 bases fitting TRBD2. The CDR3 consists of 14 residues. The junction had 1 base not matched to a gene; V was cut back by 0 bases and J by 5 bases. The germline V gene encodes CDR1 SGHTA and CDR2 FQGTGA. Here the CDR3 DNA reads TGTGCCAGCAGCTTAACGGGAGGGCAAAACATTCAGTACTTC. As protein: CASSLTGGQNIQYF.

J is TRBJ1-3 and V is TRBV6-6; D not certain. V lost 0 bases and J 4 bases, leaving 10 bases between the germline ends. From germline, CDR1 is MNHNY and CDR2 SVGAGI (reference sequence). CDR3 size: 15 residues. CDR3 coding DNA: TGTGCCAGCAGTTACTCCACTGGTCCGGGAAACACCATATATTTT. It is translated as CASSYSTGPGNTIYF.

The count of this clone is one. The CDR3 nucleotides are TGTGCCAGCAGCCTAATGGGGGACAACTCTGGAAACACCATATATTTT. It specifies CASSLMGDNSGNTIYF. The chain has TRBV7-2 and TRBJ1-3; tentative D call: TRBD1 (6 bases). The CDR3 spans 16 residues. The ends were cut back, 5 bases at V and 0 bases at J, with 14 bases in the middle. Per the germline V gene, CDR1 is SGHTA and CDR2 is FQGNSA.

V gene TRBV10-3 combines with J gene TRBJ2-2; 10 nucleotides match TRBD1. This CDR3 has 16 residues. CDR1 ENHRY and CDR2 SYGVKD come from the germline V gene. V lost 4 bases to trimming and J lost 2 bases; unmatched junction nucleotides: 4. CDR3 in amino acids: CAISGRTGGNTGELFF. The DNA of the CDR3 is TGTGCCATCAGTGGGAGGACAGGGGGAAACACCGGGGAGCTGTTTTTT.

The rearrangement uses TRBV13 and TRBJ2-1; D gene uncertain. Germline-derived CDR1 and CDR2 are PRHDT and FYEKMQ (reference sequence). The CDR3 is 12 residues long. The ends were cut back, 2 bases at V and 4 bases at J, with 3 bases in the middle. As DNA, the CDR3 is TGTGCCAGCAGCTTATATTACAATGAGCAGTTCTTC. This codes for CASSLYYNEQFF.

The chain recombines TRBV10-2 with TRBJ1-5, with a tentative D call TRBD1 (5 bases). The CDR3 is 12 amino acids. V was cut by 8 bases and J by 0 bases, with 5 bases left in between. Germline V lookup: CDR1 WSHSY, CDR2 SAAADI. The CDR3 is CASGTSNQPQHF. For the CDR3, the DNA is TGCGCCAGCGGGACTAGCAATCAGCCCCAGCATTTT.

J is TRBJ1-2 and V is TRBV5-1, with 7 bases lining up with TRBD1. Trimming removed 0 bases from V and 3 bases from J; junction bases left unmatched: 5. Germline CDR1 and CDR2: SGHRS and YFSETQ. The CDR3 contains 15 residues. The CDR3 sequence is CASSLGAGGDYGYTF. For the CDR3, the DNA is TGCGCCAGCAGCTTGGGAGCAGGGGGAGACTATGGCTACACCTTC.

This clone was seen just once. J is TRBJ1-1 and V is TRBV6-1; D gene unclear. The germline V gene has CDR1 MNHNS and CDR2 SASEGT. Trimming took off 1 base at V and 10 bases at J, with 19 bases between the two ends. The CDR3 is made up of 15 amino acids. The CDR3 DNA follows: TGTGCCAGCAGTGAAGGTTCGGGAACCCGACCCCGAGCTTTCTTT. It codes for CASSEGSGTRPRAFF.

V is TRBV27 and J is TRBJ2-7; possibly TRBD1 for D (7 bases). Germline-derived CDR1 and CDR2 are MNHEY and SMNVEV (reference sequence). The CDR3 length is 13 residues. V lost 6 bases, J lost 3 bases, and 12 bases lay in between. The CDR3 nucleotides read TGTGCCAGCAGCTACAGGGGACTCTACGAGCAGTACTTC. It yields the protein CASSYRGLYEQYF.

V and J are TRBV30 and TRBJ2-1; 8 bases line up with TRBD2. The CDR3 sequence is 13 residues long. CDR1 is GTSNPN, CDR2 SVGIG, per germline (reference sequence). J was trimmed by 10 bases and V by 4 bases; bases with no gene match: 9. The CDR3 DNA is TGTGCCTGGATCAGCGGGAGCTTTGGGGAGCAGTTCTTC. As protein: CAWISGSFGEQFF.